Detailed here is one T cell receptor beta chain. Its target is not known. Regarding time point: week 23, last vaccination. Each dose of the vaccine consisted of 300 ug of mutant IDH1 20-mer peptide, with topical imiquimod. Donors' newly diagnosed IDH1-mutant WHO grade 3 or 4 astrocytomas lacked nuclear ATRX. The data belong to a study of a mutant IDH1 vaccine in newly diagnosed glioma. The overall study: Commencement of vaccination occurred 4-6 weeks following radiotherapy alone, or concurrently with temozolomide cycles. Study-wide points: It seemed that pseudoprogression was not linked to changes in the top peripheral T cell clonotypes. The occurrence of vaccine-induced immune responses was seen in around 93% of patients.

Germline V gene data show CDR1 as SGHTA and CDR2 as FQGNSA. V dropped 3 bases and J dropped 5 bases, with 8 bases sitting between them. This CDR3 is 12 amino acids long. Only in-frame clones appear in the TCRdb table, and some are missing; sequencing was by immunoSEQ multiplex PCR. The profile shows 50,000 to 85,000 clones, about 80% of them singletons. The source was PBMCs, collected from a glioma patient whose treatment included an IDH1 peptide vaccine. The sequence derives from a man aged 18 to 30 with glioma. This chain links TRBV7-2 with TRBJ2-7; D unresolved. CDR3 coding DNA: TGTGCCAGCAGCTTTACACAAGACGAGCAGTACTTC. This codes for CASSFTQDEQYF.